Listed below are T cell receptor beta chains from one sample, sequenced in a study of blood T cell repertoires in COVID-19. The table came from immunoSEQ multiplex PCR; TCRdb's copy has only in-frame clones and leaves some out. The table has 45,000 to 65,000 clones, about 90% seen once; the top ten hold roughly 10%. Input material: peripheral blood. These receptors were obtained from a man older than 75 with active or convalescent COVID-19. Both conserved end residues are part of each CDR3. The size field is filled for only some rows; it gives once, few, many or a size class.

>TRBV7-6|NA
CASSSQGAGLTF
>TRBV19|NA
CASKGAPGTDTQYF
>TRBV5-4|NA
CASSLPGLRTDTQYF
>TRBV7-2|NA
CASSWGTSGSYEQYF
>TRBV2|NA
CASSEGSGVPDTQYF
>TRBV5-6|NA
CASSLAGGPGYYEQYF
>TRBV6-5|NA
CASSRRTVGAYGYTF
>TRBV24-1|once
CATSDFPLGLAGVGEQFF
>TRBV28|NA
CASSSYRVRNSPLHF
>TRBV19|few
CASSLTEGLSYEQYF
>TRBV5-8|NA
CASSPGQGNEKLFF
>TRBV3-1/TRBV3-2|NA
CASSQTLDYGYTF
>TRBV4-2|NA
CASSREYEQYF
>TRBV18|NA
CASSPMTTPSETQYF
>TRBV20-1|NA
CSASNSGGHRELFF
>TRBV7-3|few
CASSLTGTSGTYEQYF
>TRBV3-1/TRBV3-2|NA
CASSQPSVGSTEAFF
>TRBV19|NA
CASKGQGDSETQYF
>TRBV6-7|NA
CASRGSGRFTDTQYF
>TRBV5-1|NA
CASSLTEISYNEQFF
>TRBV5-1|NA
CASSRDSTEETQYF
>TRBV28|NA
CASSSSGGSTDTQYF
>TRBV6-1|NA
CASSDQGSAHYGYTF
>TRBV11-3|NA
CASSSSGTGVNEQFF
>TRBV19|once
CASTMGTIRFF
>TRBV19|once
CATEADRGRNEQYF
>TRBV7-6|once
CASSFGIRTEPTDTQYF
>TRBV28|few
CATNRDTYEQYF
>TRBV5-4|NA
CASSYNRGTYEQYF
>TRBV5-4|NA
CASSLRGGVSDTQYF
>TRBV5-1|NA
CASSSTILTGGLGARGNTIYF
>TRBV14|NA
CASSQAMEETQYF
>TRBV5-1|NA
CASSLEGGQLNTEAFF
>TRBV7-8|NA
CASSLSSGSNTPYEQYF
>TRBV6-5|once
CASSYWKRGSYEQYF
>TRBV2|NA
CASNPRDSNNSPLHF
>TRBV2|NA
CASGGQENTEAFF
>TRBV21-1|few
CASSKVRPGNSNTEAFF
>TRBV19|NA
CASSSRGGAETQYF
>TRBV18|few
CASSSDSSFYTEAFF
>TRBV9|NA
CASTPRGGLTYEQYF
>TRBV24-1|few
CATREEAYNSPLHF
>TRBV12-1|once
CASSTPGIVDTEAFF
>TRBV4-3|NA
CASNKGTGELFF
>TRBV7-2|NA
CASSYNSGREQYF
>TRBV28|few
CASSSRQGGGLYGYTF
>TRBV5-8|NA
CASSLLSVFRGYTF
>TRBV5-4|NA
CASSLGGGRGTEAFF
>TRBV2|NA
CASSVRASGYQETQYF
>TRBV19|NA
CASSPPMRAETQYF
>TRBV21-1|NA
CVFGASGRTNTGELFF
>TRBV21-1|NA
CASSKGLLITDTQYF